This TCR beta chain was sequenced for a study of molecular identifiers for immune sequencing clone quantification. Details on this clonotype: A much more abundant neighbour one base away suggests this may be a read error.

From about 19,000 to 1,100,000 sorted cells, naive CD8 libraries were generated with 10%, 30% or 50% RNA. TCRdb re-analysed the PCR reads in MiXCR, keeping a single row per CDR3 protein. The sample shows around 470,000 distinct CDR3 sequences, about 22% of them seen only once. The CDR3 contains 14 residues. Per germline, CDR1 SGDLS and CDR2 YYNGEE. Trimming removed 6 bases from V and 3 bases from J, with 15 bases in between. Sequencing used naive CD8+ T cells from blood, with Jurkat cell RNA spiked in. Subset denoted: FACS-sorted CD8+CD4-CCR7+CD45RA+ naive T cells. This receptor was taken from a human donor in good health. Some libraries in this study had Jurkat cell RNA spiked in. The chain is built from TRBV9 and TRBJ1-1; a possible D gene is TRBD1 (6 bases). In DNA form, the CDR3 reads TGTGCCAGCACGCGAGGGGGGGTAGACACTGAAGCTTTCTTT. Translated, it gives CASTRGGVDTEAFF.